This T cell receptor (beta chain) was identified in a study of shared clonotypes between healthy human individuals. As to this clone: Other DNA sequences in this specimen translate into the identical CDR3.

Produced via immunoSEQ multiplex PCR; TCRdb's table is partial and in-frame only. Of millions of clones in the sample, roughly 92% were seen once. This CDR3 contains 12 residues. Germline-derived CDR1 and CDR2 are MNHNS and SASEGT. The germline V and J ends were trimmed by 6 bases and 0 bases, with 6 bases remaining between them. The source material was naive CD4+ T cells sorted from blood. Subset reported: CD45RA+ positively selected. V gene TRBV6-1 combines with J gene TRBJ2-7, with D tentatively TRBD1 (5 bases). The source of this sequence is a young man in good health. CDR3 sequence reads: CASRTVSYEQYF. Written as DNA, the CDR3 is TGTGCCAGCAGGACAGTCTCCTACGAGCAGTACTTC.